A selection of T cell receptor beta chains follows, all from one sample in a study of chemoradiotherapy in HPV16-positive cancers. Only in-frame clones appear in the TCRdb table, and some are missing; sequencing was by immunoSEQ multiplex PCR. The sample has approximately 11,000 clones; over 65% are singletons. The sample was taken from a patient who underwent chemoradiotherapy. The receptors were sampled from a human donor with HPV-associated anogenital cancer. Both conserved end residues are part of each CDR3. The order of the fields is clone size, CDR3 length, V gene, D gene, J gene, CDR3 protein, CDR3 DNA. The D gene is left open where the match is weak. For some rows the clone size is stated as once, few or many, or as a class when expanded; others skip it.

clone size: .; CDR3 length: 16; V gene: TRBV27; D gene: .; J gene: TRBJ1-3; CDR3 protein: CASSPMDRVSGNTIYF; CDR3 DNA: TGTGCCAGCAGCCCCATGGACCGGGTCTCTGGAAACACCATATATTTT
clone size: .; CDR3 length: 17; V gene: TRBV4-3; D gene: .; J gene: TRBJ1-4; CDR3 protein: CASSRSRGGPANEKLFF; CDR3 DNA: TGCGCCAGCAGCCGATCCCGTGGGGGGCCGGCTAATGAAAAACTGTTTTTT
clone size: few; CDR3 length: 15; V gene: TRBV2; D gene: .; J gene: TRBJ1-5; CDR3 protein: CASSEVGRRNQPQHF; CDR3 DNA: TGTGCCAGCAGTGAGGTGGGGCGACGCAATCAGCCCCAGCATTTT
clone size: .; CDR3 length: 16; V gene: TRBV5-4; D gene: .; J gene: TRBJ2-2; CDR3 protein: CASSLGGALNTGELFF; CDR3 DNA: TGTGCCAGCAGCTTAGGTGGGGCACTGAACACCGGGGAGCTGTTTTTT
clone size: .; CDR3 length: 18; V gene: TRBV5-6; D gene: TRBD1; J gene: TRBJ1-1; CDR3 protein: CASSLYRGAGGSNTEAFF; CDR3 DNA: TGTGCCAGCAGCTTATACAGGGGAGCGGGGGGCTCGAACACTGAAGCTTTCTTT
clone size: .; CDR3 length: 14; V gene: TRBV25-1; D gene: TRBD2; J gene: TRBJ2-2; CDR3 protein: CASSGAGATGELFF; CDR3 DNA: TGTGCCAGCAGTGGGGCGGGAGCGACCGGGGAGCTGTTTTTT
clone size: .; CDR3 length: 14; V gene: TRBV6-6; D gene: .; J gene: TRBJ1-1; CDR3 protein: CASGSVTLNTEAFF; CDR3 DNA: TGTGCCAGCGGCTCCGTTACATTGAACACTGAAGCTTTCTTT
clone size: .; CDR3 length: 13; V gene: TRBV2; D gene: .; J gene: TRBJ1-2; CDR3 protein: CASSEAAGYGYTF; CDR3 DNA: TGTGCCAGCAGTGAAGCCGCAGGTTATGGCTACACCTTC
clone size: .; CDR3 length: 13; V gene: TRBV30; D gene: .; J gene: TRBJ1-1; CDR3 protein: CAWQKGENTEAFF; CDR3 DNA: TGTGCCTGGCAAAAAGGGGAGAACACTGAAGCTTTCTTT
clone size: .; CDR3 length: 16; V gene: TRBV5-8; D gene: TRBD1; J gene: TRBJ1-6; CDR3 protein: CASSRGQGTRRSPLHF; CDR3 DNA: TGTGCCAGCAGCCGGGGACAGGGGACGCGGAGGTCACCCCTCCACTTT
clone size: .; CDR3 length: 16; V gene: TRBV9; D gene: TRBD1; J gene: TRBJ1-6; CDR3 protein: CASSARTGDSNSPLHF; CDR3 DNA: TGTGCCAGCAGCGCCCGAACAGGGGATAGCAATTCACCCCTCCACTTT
clone size: .; CDR3 length: 11; V gene: TRBV7-9; D gene: .; J gene: TRBJ1-2; CDR3 protein: CASSLGSGYTF; CDR3 DNA: TGTGCCAGCAGCTTGGGTTCTGGCTACACCTTC
clone size: .; CDR3 length: 19; V gene: TRBV28; D gene: TRBD2; J gene: TRBJ2-5; CDR3 protein: CASSGGAKGPRGGVETQYF; CDR3 DNA: TGTGCCAGCAGTGGGGGGGCCAAGGGGCCACGGGGGGGCGTTGAGACCCAGTACTTC
clone size: .; CDR3 length: 12; V gene: TRBV10-3; D gene: .; J gene: TRBJ1-2; CDR3 protein: CACAPNSYGYTF; CDR3 DNA: TGTGCTTGTGCCCCAAACTCCTATGGCTACACCTTC
clone size: .; CDR3 length: 15; V gene: TRBV6-5; D gene: TRBD2; J gene: TRBJ2-7; CDR3 protein: CASKGSSGSSYEQYF; CDR3 DNA: TGTGCCAGCAAAGGGAGTAGCGGGAGCTCCTACGAGCAGTACTTC
clone size: .; CDR3 length: 12; V gene: TRBV29-1; D gene: .; J gene: TRBJ1-3; CDR3 protein: CSVWGTGNTIYF; CDR3 DNA: TGCAGCGTTTGGGGGACAGGAAACACCATATATTTT
clone size: .; CDR3 length: 14; V gene: TRBV18; D gene: TRBD2; J gene: TRBJ2-1; CDR3 protein: CASSLGLAYNEQFF; CDR3 DNA: TGTGCCAGCTCCCTGGGACTAGCTTACAATGAGCAGTTCTTC
clone size: .; CDR3 length: 17; V gene: TRBV7-9; D gene: TRBD2; J gene: TRBJ2-1; CDR3 protein: CASSLSRGGASYNEQFF; CDR3 DNA: TGTGCCAGCAGCTTATCCCGGGGGGGGGCTTCCTACAATGAGCAGTTCTTC
clone size: .; CDR3 length: 14; V gene: TRBV10-2; D gene: TRBD2; J gene: TRBJ2-7; CDR3 protein: CASDAGLAGSEQYF; CDR3 DNA: TGCGCCAGCGACGCGGGACTAGCGGGATCCGAGCAGTACTTC
clone size: .; CDR3 length: 20; V gene: TRBV10-2; D gene: .; J gene: TRBJ2-6; CDR3 protein: CASREEGGARGNSGANVLTF; CDR3 DNA: TGCGCCAGCAGGGAGGAGGGAGGGGCCAGGGGCAACTCTGGGGCCAACGTCCTGACTTTC
clone size: few; CDR3 length: 14; V gene: TRBV7-2; D gene: .; J gene: TRBJ1-1; CDR3 protein: CASSSRSGETEAFF; CDR3 DNA: TGTGCCAGCAGCTCCCGATCAGGAGAAACTGAAGCTTTCTTT
clone size: .; CDR3 length: 14; V gene: TRBV7-9; D gene: .; J gene: TRBJ2-1; CDR3 protein: CASSFPDEYNEQFF; CDR3 DNA: TGTGCCAGCAGCTTTCCGGACGAATACAATGAGCAGTTCTTC
clone size: .; CDR3 length: 16; V gene: TRBV14; D gene: TRBD2; J gene: TRBJ2-3; CDR3 protein: CASSPRLAGYTDTQYF; CDR3 DNA: TGTGCCAGCAGCCCCAGGCTAGCGGGGTACACAGATACGCAGTATTTT
clone size: .; CDR3 length: 12; V gene: TRBV5-8; D gene: TRBD1; J gene: TRBJ1-2; CDR3 protein: CASSSRGSGYTF; CDR3 DNA: TGTGCCAGCAGCTCCAGGGGGAGTGGCTACACCTTC
clone size: .; CDR3 length: 13; V gene: TRBV7-7; D gene: .; J gene: TRBJ1-1; CDR3 protein: CASSRTRETEAFF; CDR3 DNA: TGTGCTAGCAGCCGGACCAGGGAGACTGAAGCTTTCTTT
clone size: .; CDR3 length: 14; V gene: TRBV5-1; D gene: .; J gene: TRBJ2-7; CDR3 protein: CASSSEGISYEQYF; CDR3 DNA: TGCGCCAGCAGCTCGGAGGGGATTTCCTACGAGCAGTACTTC
clone size: .; CDR3 length: 17; V gene: TRBV30; D gene: .; J gene: TRBJ2-2; CDR3 protein: CAWSRARAIFNTGELFF; CDR3 DNA: TGTGCCTGGAGTAGGGCGCGCGCTATTTTCAACACCGGGGAGCTGTTTTTT
clone size: once; CDR3 length: 17; V gene: TRBV15; D gene: .; J gene: TRBJ1-5; CDR3 protein: CATSSTNRPGGNQPQHF; CDR3 DNA: TGTGCCACCAGCAGCACTAATAGACCAGGGGGCAATCAGCCCCAGCATTTT
clone size: .; CDR3 length: 14; V gene: TRBV27; D gene: .; J gene: TRBJ1-2; CDR3 protein: CASSLSTGTYGYTF; CDR3 DNA: TGTGCCAGCAGTTTATCTACAGGGACCTATGGCTACACCTTC
clone size: .; CDR3 length: 13; V gene: TRBV7-6; D gene: .; J gene: TRBJ1-1; CDR3 protein: CASSGYRNTEAFF; CDR3 DNA: TGTGCCAGCAGCGGCTACAGGAACACTGAAGCTTTCTTT
clone size: .; CDR3 length: 11; V gene: TRBV7-9; D gene: .; J gene: TRBJ2-1; CDR3 protein: CASSDRTVQFF; CDR3 DNA: TGTGCCAGCAGCGACCGGACAGTGCAGTTCTTC
clone size: .; CDR3 length: 13; V gene: TRBV4-3; D gene: .; J gene: TRBJ2-4; CDR3 protein: CASSQGEDDIQYF; CDR3 DNA: TGCGCCAGCAGCCAAGGAGAGGATGACATTCAGTACTTC
clone size: .; CDR3 length: 18; V gene: TRBV4-3; D gene: TRBD1; J gene: TRBJ1-5; CDR3 protein: CASSHILDRVGSNQPQHF; CDR3 DNA: TGCGCCAGCAGCCATATTCTTGACAGGGTTGGTAGCAATCAGCCCCAGCATTTT
clone size: .; CDR3 length: 15; V gene: TRBV7-2; D gene: TRBD1; J gene: TRBJ2-3; CDR3 protein: CASSPIRGTGNTQYF; CDR3 DNA: TGTGCCAGCAGCCCGATACGTGGGACAGGGAATACGCAGTATTTT
clone size: .; CDR3 length: 15; V gene: TRBV7-9; D gene: TRBD1; J gene: TRBJ2-1; CDR3 protein: CASSNGQGGGYEQFF; CDR3 DNA: TGTGCCAGCAGCAACGGACAGGGTGGAGGCTATGAGCAGTTCTTC
clone size: .; CDR3 length: 14; V gene: TRBV18; D gene: .; J gene: TRBJ2-4; CDR3 protein: CASSPPPFGDIQYF; CDR3 DNA: TGTGCCAGCTCACCACCCCCTTTTGGGGACATTCAGTACTTC
clone size: .; CDR3 length: 14; V gene: TRBV5-1; D gene: TRBD2; J gene: TRBJ2-1; CDR3 protein: CASSLGGGQLEQFF; CDR3 DNA: TGCGCCAGCAGCTTGGGGGGAGGGCAGCTTGAGCAGTTCTTC
clone size: .; CDR3 length: 13; V gene: TRBV7-9; D gene: .; J gene: TRBJ1-1; CDR3 protein: CASSSGAEVEAFF; CDR3 DNA: TGTGCCAGCAGCTCAGGGGCGGAGGTTGAAGCTTTCTTT
clone size: .; CDR3 length: 14; V gene: TRBV7-2; D gene: .; J gene: TRBJ1-2; CDR3 protein: CASSLDPSPYGYTF; CDR3 DNA: TGTGCCAGCAGCTTAGACCCATCTCCTTATGGCTACACCTTC
clone size: few; CDR3 length: 16; V gene: TRBV4-3; D gene: .; J gene: TRBJ2-6; CDR3 protein: CASSQGDRSGANVLTF; CDR3 DNA: TGCGCCAGCAGCCAAGGGGACCGCTCTGGGGCCAACGTCCTGACTTTC
clone size: .; CDR3 length: 17; V gene: TRBV4-3; D gene: TRBD1; J gene: TRBJ2-1; CDR3 protein: CASSQTPGQGFDNEQFF; CDR3 DNA: TGCGCCAGCAGCCAAACCCCGGGACAGGGGTTCGACAATGAGCAGTTCTTC